This T cell receptor (beta chain) was found in a study of cytomegalovirus exposure and HLA in healthy donors. Trimming took 8 bases from V and 5 from J, leaving 12 bases between them. The CDR3 extends over 12 amino acids. CDR1 and CDR2 (germline): LGHNT, FRNRAP. Primers: 60 Vbeta forward and 13 Jbeta reverse. The assay was immunoSEQ multiplex PCR, and TCRdb's table has in-frame clones only and misses some. The sample holds roughly 150,000 clones; over 80% are singletons and the top ten take more than 1.3%. Sequences were obtained from PBMCs. This chain links TRBV12-5 with TRBJ2-5; D gene uncertain. The receptor was derived from a girl aged 5 to 17 in good health and CMV-seropositive. In nucleotides, the CDR3 is TGTGCTAGTTCCGGAGTTGGCGAGACCCAGTACTTC. Translation: CASSGVGETQYF.